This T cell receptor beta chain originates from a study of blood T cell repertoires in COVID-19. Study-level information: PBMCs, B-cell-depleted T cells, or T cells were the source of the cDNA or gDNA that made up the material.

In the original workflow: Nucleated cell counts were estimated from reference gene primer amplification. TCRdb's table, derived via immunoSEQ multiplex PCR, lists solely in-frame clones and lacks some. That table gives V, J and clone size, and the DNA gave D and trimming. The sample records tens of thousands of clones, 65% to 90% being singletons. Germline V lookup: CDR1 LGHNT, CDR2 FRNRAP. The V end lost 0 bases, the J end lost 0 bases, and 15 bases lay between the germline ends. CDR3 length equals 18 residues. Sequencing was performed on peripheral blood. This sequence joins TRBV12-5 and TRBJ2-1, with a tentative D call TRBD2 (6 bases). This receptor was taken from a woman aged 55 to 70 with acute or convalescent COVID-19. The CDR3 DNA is TGTGCTAGTGGTTTGGTACGCAGCGGGCCCAGCTCCTACAATGAGCAGTTCTTC. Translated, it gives CASGLVRSGPSSYNEQFF. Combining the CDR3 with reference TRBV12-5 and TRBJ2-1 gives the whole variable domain DARVTQTPRHKVTEMGQEVTMRCQPILGHNTVFWYRQTMMQGLELLAYFRNRAPLDDSGMPKDRFSAEMPDATLATLKIQPSEPRDSAVYFCASGLVRSGPSSYNEQFFGPGTRLTVL.